These T cell receptor beta chains were read from a single sample in a study of technical replicates of blood from a handful of donors. The repertoire was sequenced with immunoSEQ multiplex PCR; TCRdb's copy has only in-frame clones and lacks some. The sample lists about 100,000 clones; around 96% were seen once. The sequenced sample consisted of T cells isolated from PBMCs. These TCRs come from a human donor in good health. The CDR3 runs from the conserved cysteine through the conserved F or W. D genes are given only for firm matches. Rows may omit the clone size; those that give it use once, few, many or a size class.

>TRBJ1-5|.|13|.|TRBV10-1
TGCGCCAGCAGTAGGGACCGGCGGGGCCCCCAGCATTTT
CASSRDRRGPQHF
>TRBJ1-1|TRBD1|14|.|TRBV27
TGTGCCAGCAGTTTTGGGACAGCGAACACTGAAGCTTTCTTT
CASSFGTANTEAFF
>TRBJ1-4|TRBD1|14|.|TRBV7-9
TGTGCCAGCAGCTTGGACAGGGGGCGTGAAAAACTGTTTTTT
CASSLDRGREKLFF
>TRBJ2-5|.|16|.|TRBV6-1
TGTGCCAGCAGTGCGTTCCTAGCGAGTAAACAAGAGACCCAGTACTTC
CASSAFLASKQETQYF
>TRBJ1-6|.|17|once|TRBV11-2
TGTGCCAGCAGCTTAGATAGGGGGAGCTCCTATAATTCACCCCTCCACTTT
CASSLDRGSSYNSPLHF
>TRBJ2-1|TRBD2|14|.|TRBV6-4
TGTGCCAAAAAAGCGGGGTCGGGTATAGCTGAGCAGTTCTTC
CAKKAGSGIAEQFF
>TRBJ2-2|.|13|.|TRBV6-5
TGTGCCATTAGGGGACAGAACACCGGGGAGCTGTTTTTT
CAIRGQNTGELFF
>TRBJ2-7|.|13|.|TRBV4-1
TGCGCCAGCAGCCACTTAAGTCCCAGCGAGCAGTACTTC
CASSHLSPSEQYF
>TRBJ1-4|TRBD1|15|.|TRBV5-1
TGCGCCAGCAGCATTCGGGACAGACTAAATGAAAAACTGTTTTTT
CASSIRDRLNEKLFF
>TRBJ2-7|TRBD2|16|.|TRBV11-2
TGTGCCAGCAGAGAATACGGGACTAGGGCTTCCTACGAGCAGTACTTC
CASREYGTRASYEQYF
>TRBJ1-4|.|14|.|TRBV28
TGTGCCAGCAGTTTTGCAGGAACTAATGAAAAACTGTTTTTT
CASSFAGTNEKLFF
>TRBJ2-4|.|19|.|TRBV21-1
TGTGCCAGCAGCTACCCTTCAAATACAGGGGCAGGAGCCAAAAACATTCAGTACTTC
CASSYPSNTGAGAKNIQYF
>TRBJ2-1|.|17|.|TRBV2
TGTGCCAGCATTCCTAATACTGACGGGGGATTCTACAATGAGCAGTTCTTC
CASIPNTDGGFYNEQFF
>TRBJ2-5|TRBD1|14|.|TRBV5-4
TGTGCCAGTAACCCGGGGACAGACCAAGAGACCCAGTACTTC
CASNPGTDQETQYF
>TRBJ1-1|.|13|.|TRBV6-1
TGTGCCAGCAGTTTTGGCCGGGACACTGAAGCTTTCTTT
CASSFGRDTEAFF
>TRBJ1-2|.|14|.|TRBV5-5
TGTGCCAGCAGCTTGGCTGGAGCTAACTATGGCTACACCTTC
CASSLAGANYGYTF
>TRBJ2-1|TRBD2|18|.|TRBV7-9
TGTGCCAGCAGCACACTCGAGGGCGGGGGGAGCTCCTACAATGAGCAGTTCTTC
CASSTLEGGGSSYNEQFF
>TRBJ2-7|TRBD2|15|once|TRBV28
TGTGCCAGCAGTTCGATACTAGCGGGAGTAGACGAGCAGTACTTC
CASSSILAGVDEQYF
>TRBJ2-2|.|15|once|TRBV7-3
TGTGCCAGCAGCTTAAGTAGCACGAACACCGGGGAGCTGTTTTTT
CASSLSSTNTGELFF
>TRBJ1-1|TRBD1|14|.|TRBV6-5
TGTGCCAGCAGCCCCGGGACAGGGAACACTGAAGCTTTCTTT
CASSPGTGNTEAFF
>TRBJ2-2|TRBD2|14|.|TRBV29-1
TGCAGCGTGGGAGGGCAGCGCGAGGCCGGGGAGCTGTTTTTT
CSVGGQREAGELFF
>TRBJ2-3|.|13|.|TRBV29-1
TGCAGCGTACGTGGTCGACTCACAGATACGCAGTATTTT
CSVRGRLTDTQYF
>TRBJ2-7|.|15|.|TRBV28
TGTGCCAGCAGCTACCCCCTGACTTCCACCTACGAGCAGTACTTC
CASSYPLTSTYEQYF
>TRBJ2-7|TRBD2|17|.|TRBV10-3
TGTGCCATTAAGGGGACTAGCGGGACCGGATCCTCCTACGAGCAGTACTTC
CAIKGTSGTGSSYEQYF